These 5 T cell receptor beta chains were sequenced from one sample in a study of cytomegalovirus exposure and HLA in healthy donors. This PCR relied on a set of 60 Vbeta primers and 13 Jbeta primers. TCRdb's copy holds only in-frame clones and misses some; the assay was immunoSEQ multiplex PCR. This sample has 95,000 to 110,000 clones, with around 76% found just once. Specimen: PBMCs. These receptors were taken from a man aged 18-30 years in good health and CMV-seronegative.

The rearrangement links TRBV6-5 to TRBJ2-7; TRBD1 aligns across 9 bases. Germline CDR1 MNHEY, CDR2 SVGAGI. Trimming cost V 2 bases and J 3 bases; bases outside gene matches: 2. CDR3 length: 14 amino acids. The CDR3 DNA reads TGTGCCAGCAGTTACGGGACAGGGTACTACGAGCAGTACTTC. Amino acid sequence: CASSYGTGYYEQYF.

The CDR3 nucleotides are TGTGCCAGCAGCCCCCGGACTAGCGGGGCGGAGACCCAGTACTTC. This codes for CASSPRTSGAETQYF. V gene TRBV7-2 combines with J gene TRBJ2-5; 12 bases are a match to TRBD2. This CDR3 has 15 amino acids. CDR1 is SGHTA, CDR2 FQGNSA, per germline. The ends lost 5 bases at V and 5 bases at J; junction bases unmatched: 6. Together with reference TRBV7-2 and TRBJ2-5, the CDR3 gives the full variable domain: GAGVSQSPSNKVTEKGKDVELRCDPISGHTALYWYRQSLGQGLEFLIYFQGNSAPDKSGLPSDRFSAERTGGSVSTLTIQRTQQEDSAVYLCASSPRTSGAETQYFGPGTRLLVL.

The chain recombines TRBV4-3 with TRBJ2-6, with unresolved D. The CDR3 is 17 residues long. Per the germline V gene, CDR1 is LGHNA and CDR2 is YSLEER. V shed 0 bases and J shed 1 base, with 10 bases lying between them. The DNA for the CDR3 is TGCGCCAGCAGCCAAGATATTGACTGGTCTGGGGCCAACGTCCTGACTTTC. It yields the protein CASSQDIDWSGANVLTF.

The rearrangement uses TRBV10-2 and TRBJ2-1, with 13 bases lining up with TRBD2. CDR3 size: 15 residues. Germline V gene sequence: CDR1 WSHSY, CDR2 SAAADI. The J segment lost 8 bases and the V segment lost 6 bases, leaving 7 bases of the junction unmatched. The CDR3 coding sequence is TGCGCCAGCAGGGCCCAACTAGCGGGGGGGTATGAGCAGTTCTTC. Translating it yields CASRAQLAGGYEQFF.

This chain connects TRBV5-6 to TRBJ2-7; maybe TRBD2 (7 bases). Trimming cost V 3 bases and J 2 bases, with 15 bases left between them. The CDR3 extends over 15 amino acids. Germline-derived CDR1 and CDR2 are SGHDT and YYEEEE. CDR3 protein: CASSWGGGRAYEQYF. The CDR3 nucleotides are TGTGCCAGCAGCTGGGGGGGCGGCCGCGCCTACGAGCAGTACTTC.